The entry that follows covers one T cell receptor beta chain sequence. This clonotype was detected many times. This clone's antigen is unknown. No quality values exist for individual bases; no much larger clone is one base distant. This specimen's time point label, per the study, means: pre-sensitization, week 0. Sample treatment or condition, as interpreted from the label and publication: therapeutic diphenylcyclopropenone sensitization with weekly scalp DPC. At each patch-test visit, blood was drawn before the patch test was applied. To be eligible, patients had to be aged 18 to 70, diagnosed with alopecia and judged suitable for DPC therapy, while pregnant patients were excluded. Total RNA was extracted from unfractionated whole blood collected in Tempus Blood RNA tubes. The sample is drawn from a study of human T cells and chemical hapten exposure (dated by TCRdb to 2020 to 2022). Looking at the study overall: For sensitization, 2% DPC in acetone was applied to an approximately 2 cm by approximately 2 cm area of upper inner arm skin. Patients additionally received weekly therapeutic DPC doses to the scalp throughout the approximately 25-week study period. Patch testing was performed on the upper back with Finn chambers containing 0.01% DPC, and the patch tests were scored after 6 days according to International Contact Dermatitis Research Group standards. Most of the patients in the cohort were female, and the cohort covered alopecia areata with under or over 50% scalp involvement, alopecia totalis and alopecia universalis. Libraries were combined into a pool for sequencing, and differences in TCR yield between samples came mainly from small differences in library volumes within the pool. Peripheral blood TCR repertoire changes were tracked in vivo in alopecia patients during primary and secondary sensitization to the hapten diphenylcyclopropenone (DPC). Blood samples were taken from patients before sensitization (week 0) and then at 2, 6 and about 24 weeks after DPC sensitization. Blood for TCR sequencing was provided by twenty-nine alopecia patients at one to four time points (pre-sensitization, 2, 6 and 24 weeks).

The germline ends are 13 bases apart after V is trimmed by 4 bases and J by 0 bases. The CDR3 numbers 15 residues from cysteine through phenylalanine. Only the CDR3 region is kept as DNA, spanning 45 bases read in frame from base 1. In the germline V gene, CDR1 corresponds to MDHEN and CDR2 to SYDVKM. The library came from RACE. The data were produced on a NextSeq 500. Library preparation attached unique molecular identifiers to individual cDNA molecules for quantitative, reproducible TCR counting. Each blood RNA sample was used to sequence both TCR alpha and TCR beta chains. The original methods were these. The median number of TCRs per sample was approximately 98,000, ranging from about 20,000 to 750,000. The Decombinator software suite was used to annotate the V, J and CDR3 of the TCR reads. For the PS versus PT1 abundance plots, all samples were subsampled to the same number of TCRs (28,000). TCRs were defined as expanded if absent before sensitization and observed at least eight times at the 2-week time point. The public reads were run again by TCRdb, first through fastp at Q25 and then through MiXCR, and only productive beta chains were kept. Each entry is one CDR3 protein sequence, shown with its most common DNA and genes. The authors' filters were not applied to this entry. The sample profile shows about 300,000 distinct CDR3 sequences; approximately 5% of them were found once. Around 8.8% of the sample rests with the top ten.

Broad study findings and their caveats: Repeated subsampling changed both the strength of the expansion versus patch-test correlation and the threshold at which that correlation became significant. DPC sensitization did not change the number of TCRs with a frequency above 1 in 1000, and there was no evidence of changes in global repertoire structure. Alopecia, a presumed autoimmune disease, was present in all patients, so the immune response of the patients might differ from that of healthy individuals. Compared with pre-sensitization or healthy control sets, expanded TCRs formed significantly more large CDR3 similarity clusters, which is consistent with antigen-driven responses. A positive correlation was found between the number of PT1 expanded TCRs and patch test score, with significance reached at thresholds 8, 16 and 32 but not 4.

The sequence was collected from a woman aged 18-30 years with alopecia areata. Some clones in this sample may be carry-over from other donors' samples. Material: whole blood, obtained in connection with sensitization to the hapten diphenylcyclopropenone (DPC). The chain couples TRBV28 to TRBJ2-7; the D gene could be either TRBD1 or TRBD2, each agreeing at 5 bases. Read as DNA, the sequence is TGTGCCAGCAGTTCATCCGGGGCGAGCTCCTACGAGCAGTACTTC. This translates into CASSSSGASSYEQYF.